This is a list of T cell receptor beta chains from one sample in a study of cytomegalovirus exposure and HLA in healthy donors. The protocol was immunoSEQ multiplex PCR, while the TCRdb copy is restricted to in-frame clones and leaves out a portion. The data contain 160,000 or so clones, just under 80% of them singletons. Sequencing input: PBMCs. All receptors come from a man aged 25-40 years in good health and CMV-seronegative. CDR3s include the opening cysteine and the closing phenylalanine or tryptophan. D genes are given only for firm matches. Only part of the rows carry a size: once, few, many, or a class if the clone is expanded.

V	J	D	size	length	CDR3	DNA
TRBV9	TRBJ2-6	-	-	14	CASSYRVGANVLTF	TGTGCCAGCAGCTACAGGGTTGGGGCCAACGTCCTGACTTTC
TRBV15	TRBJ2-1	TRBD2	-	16	CATSRAGWGGYNEQFF	TGTGCCACCAGCAGAGCCGGCTGGGGGGGGTACAATGAGCAGTTCTTC
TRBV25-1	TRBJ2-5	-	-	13	CASTQGIGETQYF	TGTGCCAGTACTCAGGGGATTGGGGAGACCCAGTACTTC
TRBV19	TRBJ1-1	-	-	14	CASSIFDWNTEAFF	TGTGCCAGTAGTATATTCGACTGGAACACTGAAGCTTTCTTT
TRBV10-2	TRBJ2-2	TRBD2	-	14	CASGTSGSDGELFF	TGCGCCAGCGGGACTAGCGGGAGCGACGGGGAGCTGTTTTTT
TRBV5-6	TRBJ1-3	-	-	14	CASIQGSMGDTIYF	TGTGCCAGCATCCAGGGGAGTATGGGGGACACCATATATTTT
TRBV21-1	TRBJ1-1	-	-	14	CASSKETGCTEAFF	TGTGCCAGCAGCAAAGAGACGGGGTGCACTGAAGCTTTCTTT
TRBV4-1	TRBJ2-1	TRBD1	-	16	CASSQDRDSTYNEQFF	TGCGCCAGCAGCCAAGACAGGGACAGCACCTACAATGAGCAGTTCTTC
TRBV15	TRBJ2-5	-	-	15	CATSRDFSQQETQYF	TGTGCCACCAGCAGAGATTTTAGCCAGCAAGAGACCCAGTACTTC
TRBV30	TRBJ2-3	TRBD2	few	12	CAFTSGSDTQYF	TGTGCCTTTACTAGCGGGTCAGATACGCAGTATTTT
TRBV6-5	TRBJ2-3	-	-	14	CASSYSFSTDTQYF	TGTGCCAGCAGTTACTCTTTCTCCACAGATACGCAGTATTTT
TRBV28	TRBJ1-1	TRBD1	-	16	CASSAHIRGMNTEAFF	TGTGCCAGCAGCGCTCATATCAGGGGGATGAACACTGAAGCTTTCTTT
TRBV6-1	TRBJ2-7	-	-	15	CASSEGTANSYEQYF	TGTGCCAGCAGTGAAGGGACAGCCAACTCCTACGAGCAGTACTTC
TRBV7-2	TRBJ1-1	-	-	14	CASSLTGMNTEAFF	TGTGCCAGCAGCTTAACAGGCATGAACACTGAAGCTTTCTTT
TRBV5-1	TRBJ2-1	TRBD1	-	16	CASSNGQGFNYNEQFF	TGCGCCAGCAGCAACGGACAGGGGTTCAACTACAATGAGCAGTTCTTC
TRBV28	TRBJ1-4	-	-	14	CASSFRGSNEKLFF	TGTGCCAGCAGTTTTAGGGGGTCTAATGAAAAACTGTTTTTT
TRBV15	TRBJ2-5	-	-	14	CATSRDLGEETQYF	TGTGCCACCAGCAGAGATCTCGGGGAAGAGACCCAGTACTTC
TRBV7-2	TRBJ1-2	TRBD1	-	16	CASSLASQGANYGYTF	TGTGCCAGCAGCTTAGCCTCACAGGGGGCGAACTATGGCTACACCTTC
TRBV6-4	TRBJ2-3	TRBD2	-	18	CASRGGLLARLRTDTQYF	TGTGCCAGCAGGGGGGGACTACTAGCCCGGTTGCGGACAGATACGCAGTATTTT
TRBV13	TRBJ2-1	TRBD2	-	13	CASSLRTSGGSFF	TGTGCCAGCAGCTTACGAACTAGCGGGGGTTCGTTCTTC
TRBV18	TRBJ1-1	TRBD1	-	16	CASSPGPGGEGTEAFF	TGTGCCAGCTCACCAGGACCAGGGGGAGAGGGCACTGAAGCTTTCTTT
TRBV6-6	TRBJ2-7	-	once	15	CASSYYGGKTYEQYF	TGTGCCAGCAGTTACTACGGCGGCAAGACCTACGAGCAGTACTTC
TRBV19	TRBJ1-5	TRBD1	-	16	CASSSSPGQGGQPQHF	TGTGCCAGTAGTAGCTCCCCGGGACAGGGTGGTCAGCCCCAGCATTTT
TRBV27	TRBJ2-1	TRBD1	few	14	CASSLWDRDNEQFF	TGTGCCAGCAGTTTATGGGACAGGGACAATGAGCAGTTCTTC
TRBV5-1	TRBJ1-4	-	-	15	CASSFQGTTNEKLFF	TGCGCCAGCAGCTTCCAGGGAACGACTAATGAAAAACTGTTTTTT
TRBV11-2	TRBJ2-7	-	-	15	CASSLSRGPTYEQYF	TGTGCCAGCAGCTTATCCCGGGGTCCTACCTACGAGCAGTACTTC
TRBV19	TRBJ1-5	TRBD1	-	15	CASSPWTGDNQPQHF	TGTGCCAGTAGTCCTTGGACAGGCGACAATCAGCCCCAGCATTTT
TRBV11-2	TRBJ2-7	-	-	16	CASSLDPSVSSYEQYF	TGTGCCAGCAGCTTAGATCCCTCAGTTTCGTCCTACGAGCAGTACTTC
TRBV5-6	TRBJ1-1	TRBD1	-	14	CASSYRDRGAEAFF	TGTGCCAGCAGCTACCGGGACAGGGGCGCTGAAGCTTTCTTT
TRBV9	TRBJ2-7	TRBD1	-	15	CASSPGTGATYEQYF	TGTGCCAGCAGCCCGGGGACAGGGGCGACCTACGAGCAGTACTTC
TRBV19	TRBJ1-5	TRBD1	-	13	CASSPQGPQPQHF	TGTGCCAGTAGTCCACAGGGGCCCCAGCCCCAGCATTTT
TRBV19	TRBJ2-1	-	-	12	CASSGRYNEQFF	TGTGCCAGTAGTGGGCGCTACAATGAGCAGTTCTTC
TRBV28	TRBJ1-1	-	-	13	CATLYSGNTEAFF	TGTGCCACCCTGTACTCGGGGAACACTGAAGCTTTCTTT
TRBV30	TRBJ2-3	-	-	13	CAWNHRYTDTQYF	TGTGCCTGGAACCACAGGTACACAGATACGCAGTATTTT
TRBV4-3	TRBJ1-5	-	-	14	CASSQSGRDQPQHF	TGCGCCAGCAGCCAGAGCGGACGGGATCAGCCCCAGCATTTT
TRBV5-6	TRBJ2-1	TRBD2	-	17	CASTIPGLAALGDEQFF	TGTGCCAGCACCATACCGGGACTAGCGGCGTTAGGGGATGAGCAGTTCTTC
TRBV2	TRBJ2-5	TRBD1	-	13	CASSGGRGETQYF	TGTGCCAGCAGTGGCGGCAGGGGGGAGACCCAGTACTTC
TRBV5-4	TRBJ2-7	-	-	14	CASSFSQEAYEQYF	TGTGCCAGCAGCTTTAGTCAAGAAGCCTACGAGCAGTACTTC
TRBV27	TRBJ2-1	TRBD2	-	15	CASSFKTSGYNEQFF	TGTGCCAGCAGTTTTAAGACTAGCGGTTACAATGAGCAGTTCTTC
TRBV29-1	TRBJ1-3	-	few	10	CSALGNTIYF	TGCAGCGCCCTTGGAAACACCATATATTTT
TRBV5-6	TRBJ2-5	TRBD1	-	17	CASSPLKDRVIEETQYF	TGTGCCAGCAGCCCTCTCAAGGACAGGGTAATCGAGGAGACCCAGTACTTC
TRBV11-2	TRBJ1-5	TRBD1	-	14	CASSPTGSRQPQHF	TGTGCCAGCAGCCCGACAGGGTCTAGGCAGCCCCAGCATTTT
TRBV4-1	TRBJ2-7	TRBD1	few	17	CASSPTGGGGNSYEQYF	TGCGCCAGCAGCCCGACAGGGGGCGGTGGAAACTCCTACGAGCAGTACTTC
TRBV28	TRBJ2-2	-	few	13	CASENPGTGELFF	TGTGCCAGCGAGAACCCGGGGACCGGGGAGCTGTTTTTT
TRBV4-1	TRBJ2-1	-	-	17	CASSPKQVTGQGNEQFF	TGCGCCAGCAGCCCCAAGCAGGTTACAGGGCAAGGGAATGAGCAGTTCTTC
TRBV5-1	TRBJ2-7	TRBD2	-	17	CASSPNGLAGGQGQQYF	TGCGCCAGCAGCCCCAACGGACTAGCGGGGGGGCAAGGTCAGCAGTACTTC
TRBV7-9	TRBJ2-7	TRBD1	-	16	CSSSLLGTGFSYEQYF	TGTTCCAGCAGCTTACTCGGGACAGGCTTCTCCTACGAGCAGTACTTC
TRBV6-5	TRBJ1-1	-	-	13	CASRSLGGTEAFF	TGTGCCAGCCGGTCGTTAGGAGGGACTGAAGCTTTCTTT
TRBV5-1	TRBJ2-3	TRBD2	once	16	CASSSSAGGWTDTQYF	TGCGCCAGCAGCTCGTCGGCGGGGGGGTGGACAGATACGCAGTATTTT
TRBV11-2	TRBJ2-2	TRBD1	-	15	CASSFRDRAGGELFF	TGTGCCAGCAGCTTCCGGGACAGGGCCGGCGGGGAGCTGTTTTTT
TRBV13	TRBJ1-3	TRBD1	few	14	CASSPDRGGNTIYF	TGTGCCAGCAGCCCCGACAGGGGAGGAAACACCATATATTTT
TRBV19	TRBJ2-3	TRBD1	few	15	CASSQQGVPTDTQYF	TGTGCCAGTAGTCAACAGGGGGTTCCCACAGATACGCAGTATTTT
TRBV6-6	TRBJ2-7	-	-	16	CASSYSSAGYSYEQYF	TGTGCCAGCAGTTACTCTTCGGCAGGATACTCCTACGAGCAGTACTTC
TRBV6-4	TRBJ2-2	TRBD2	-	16	CASSSTSGTNTGELFF	TGTGCCAGCAGTTCGACTAGCGGTACGAACACCGGGGAGCTGTTTTTT